This T cell receptor (beta chain) comes out of a study of CD8+CD57+ T cells in acquired aplastic anemia. Overall study findings and caveats: No significant difference in CD8+ Simpson's diversity was found between patients and controls. Approximately 28 CD8+ CDR3 sequences were shared between patients and controls.

The template used for profiling TCR beta VDJ and CDR3 was genomic DNA. Each CDR3 protein is one row after TCRdb ran MiXCR on the reads. The sample shows roughly 300,000 distinct CDR3 sequences, 45% to 70% of them seen only once. A remark on this clonotype: Its specificity is unknown. One end of the junction fails to match germline, which may point to a read error.

The CDR3 loop spans 16 amino acids. CDR1 is LNHNV, CDR2 YYDKDF, per germline (reference sequence). The rearrangement links TRBV15 to TRBJ1-2; a weak D match, TRBD1 (5 bases). This sequence was found in a human donor with severe aplastic anemia or a healthy control (not recorded which). Sequenced input: sorted CD4+, CD8+, or CD8+CD57+ T cells (not recorded which) from PBMCs. The CDR3 sequence: CATSRDSGTPTYAYTF. CDR3 sequence (DNA): TGTGCCACCAGCAGAGATTCCGGGACTCCGACCTATGCCTACACCTTC.